The 22 T cell receptor beta chains in this list originate from one sample, sequenced in a study of blood T cells in healthy people across ages. PCR was performed a second time for about 7 to 11 cycles using a sample-barcoded 5' primer and a J-beta primer mix. In TCRdb, the 5' RACE reads were re-called with MiXCR into one record per CDR3 protein. Seen here are fewer than 1,200,000 distinct CDR3 sequences, 20% to 25% observed once, and the top ten hold around 0.75%. Separately, the same data were catalogued under a study of T cells of mothers and their children.

The sample was blood. All receptors come from a girl aged 2-10 years in good health.

This clonotype was seen ten or more times. This sequence joins TRBV9 and TRBJ2-5; 10 bases map to TRBD2. The length of the CDR3 is 17 residues. In germline, CDR1 is SGDLS, CDR2 YYNGEE. V was pared by 0 bases and J by 1 base, with 6 bases of the junction left unmatched. In DNA form, the CDR3 reads TGTGCCAGCAGCGTAGGTATAGCGGGAGGAGGCCAAGAGACCCAGTACTTC. As protein: CASSVGIAGGGQETQYF.

This chain connects TRBV28 to TRBJ1-1; D possibly corresponds to TRBD1 (5 bases). V dropped 8 bases and J dropped 9 bases, with 13 bases sitting between them. This CDR3 is built from 11 residues. Germline lookup yields CDR1 MDHEN and CDR2 SYDVKM. The CDR3 DNA reads TGTGCCAGCTTAGGGGAAGCCCAAGCTTTCTTT. This translates into CASLGEAQAFF.

The V gene is TRBV20-1, the J gene TRBJ2-2, with 12 positions matching TRBD1. CDR1 is DFQATT, CDR2 SNEGSKA, per germline (reference sequence). This CDR3 spans 16 amino acids. J was trimmed by 5 bases and V by 8 bases; bases with no gene match: 12. In nucleotides, the CDR3 is TGCAGTCCTGCCCTCCGGGACAGGGGGCTTACCGGGGAGCTGTTTTTT. Translated: CSPALRDRGLTGELFF.

This chain joins TRBV7-2 and TRBJ1-2; TRBD1 matches at 8 bases. The V and J ends lost 0 bases and 4 bases, in that order; junction bases with no gene match: 10. Looked up from germline, CDR1 is SGHTA and CDR2 is FQGNSA. The CDR3 is 17 amino acids. This chain's CDR3 is CASSLALQGALAYGYTF. The CDR3, as DNA: TGTGCCAGCAGCTTAGCGTTGCAGGGGGCTTTGGCCTATGGCTACACCTTC.

The chain links TRBV12-5 to TRBJ1-2, with D unresolved. CDR1 and CDR2 (germline): LGHNT, FRNRAP. There are 14 residues in the CDR3. Between the trimmed V and J ends, which lost 4 bases and 3 bases, there was a span of 12 bases. CDR3 residues: CASGSEGGDYGYTF. The DNA for the CDR3 is TGTGCTAGTGGTTCGGAAGGTGGCGACTATGGCTACACCTTC.

This clonotype was picked up a small number of times. This chain connects TRBV25-1 to TRBJ2-1; 12 positions match TRBD2. CDR1 is MGHDK, CDR2 SYGVNS, per germline. The CDR3 totals 18 residues. Trimming took 7 bases from V and 1 from J; bases not matched to a gene: 11. In DNA form, the CDR3 reads TGTGCCAGCACCGTGACTAGCGGGAGCCCATGGTCCTACAATGAGCAGTTCTTC. Its translation: CASTVTSGSPWSYNEQFF. Full variable domain (rest looked up from reference TRBV25-1 and TRBJ2-1): EADIYQTPRYLVIGTGKKITLECSQTMGHDKMYWYQQDPGMELHLIHYSYGVNSTEKGDLSSESTVSRIRTEHFPLTLESARPSHTSQYLCASTVTSGSPWSYNEQFFGPGTRLTVL.

The chain joins TRBV10-3 to TRBJ2-1, with D possibly matching TRBD1 (6 bases). The CDR3 is made up of 15 amino acids. The germline CDR1 and CDR2 sequences are ENHRY and SYGVKD. V was cut by 4 bases and J by 0 bases, with 10 bases left in between. CDR3 loop: CAISGWDNSYNEQFF. CDR3 bases: TGTGCCATCAGTGGATGGGACAACTCCTACAATGAGCAGTTCTTC.

This clonotype was counted only a few times. The V gene is TRBV7-2, the J gene TRBJ2-4; 11 bases align to TRBD2. The CDR3 loop spans 16 amino acids. Germline values: CDR1 SGHTA, CDR2 FQGNSA. V gave up 6 bases and J gave up 3 bases; unmatched junction bases: 7. CDR3 loop: CASSLLAGAFKNIQYF. CDR3 nucleotides: TGTGCCAGCAGTTTACTAGCGGGAGCCTTCAAAAACATTCAGTACTTC.

This clonotype has a handful of counts. The rearrangement links TRBV20-1 to TRBJ2-5; 12 nucleotides line up with TRBD2. Germline CDR1 and CDR2: DFQATT and SNEGSKA (reference sequence). The CDR3 has 15 amino acids. Trimming cost V 3 bases and J 5 bases; bases outside gene matches: 7. The CDR3 here is CSASLAGGLFETQYF. CDR3 in DNA: TGCAGTGCTAGTCTAGCGGGAGGGTTATTCGAGACCCAGTACTTC.

V and J are TRBV15 and TRBJ2-1; 10 bases map to TRBD2. The CDR3 has 15 residues. Germline CDR1 reads LNHNV; CDR2 reads YYDKDF (reference sequence). After removal of 1 base from V and 8 bases from J, the junction contained 5 bases not matched to a gene. CDR3 in DNA: TGTGCCACCAGCAGAGCTAGCGGGGGATTCGATGAGCAGTTCTTC. Protein: CATSRASGGFDEQFF.

This rearrangement joins TRBV4-3 to TRBJ1-5; TRBD1 is a possible D gene (6 bases). CDR3 length equals 14 residues. The germline V gene encodes CDR1 LGHNA and CDR2 YSLEER. The ends were cut back, 4 bases at V and 6 bases at J, with 13 bases in the middle. The CDR3 DNA is TGCGCCAGCAGCCCAGACAGGCTAGGTCAGCCCCAGCATTTT. Translating gives CASSPDRLGQPQHF.

The genes are TRBV29-1 and TRBJ1-1; weak D call: TRBD1 (6 bases). This CDR3 has 13 residues. Trimming shortened V by 5 bases and J by 4 bases, and 14 bases separated the two germline ends. The V gene's germline CDR1 is SQVTM and CDR2 ANQGSEA. CDR3 nucleotides: TGCAGCGTTAAACAGGACAGTTCCACTGAAGCTTTCTTT. This encodes CSVKQDSSTEAFF.

The chain joins TRBV4-3 to TRBJ2-3; no reliable D call. Germline V CDR1 and CDR2: LGHNA, YSLEER. V was shortened by 6 bases and J by 6 bases, with 22 bases between the two germline ends. The CDR3 runs 16 residues. This CDR3 reads CASRERDGSPADTQYF. In DNA, the CDR3 is TGCGCCAGCAGGGAAAGAGATGGCTCCCCGGCGGATACGCAGTATTTT.

This clonotype was observed a few times. The chain recombines TRBV7-2 with TRBJ2-1; tentatively, D is TRBD1 (5 bases). The length of the CDR3 is 14 residues. V lost 1 base and J 6 bases, leaving 10 bases between the germline ends. Germline CDR1 and CDR2: SGHTA and FQGNSA. The CDR3 DNA reads TGTGCCAGCAGCTTAGGTCGACAGATCAATGAGCAGTTCTTC. Its protein product is CASSLGRQINEQFF.

The CDR3 sequence is CASSYSFLSSRAEVETQYF. CDR3 bases: TGTGCCAGCAGTTACTCGTTTCTAAGTTCCCGGGCCGAGGTAGAGACCCAGTACTTC. The V gene is TRBV6-6, the J gene TRBJ2-5; no clear D gene. Looked up from germline, CDR1 is MNHNY and CDR2 is SVGAGI (reference sequence). There are 19 residues in the CDR3. Trimming took off 0 bases at V and 4 bases at J, with 24 bases between the two ends.

The chain carries TRBV4-2 and TRBJ2-5; tentative D call: TRBD2 (5 bases). Looked up from germline, CDR1 is LGHNA and CDR2 is YNFKEQ. The germline V and J ends were trimmed by 1 base and 4 bases, with 13 bases remaining between them. The CDR3 is 15 residues long. DNA of the CDR3: TGTGCCAGCAGCCAAGCCCTAGCAGGTGGAGAGACCCAGTACTTC. Translation gives CASSQALAGGETQYF.

The chain recombines TRBV15 with TRBJ2-7; 12 nucleotides align to TRBD2. In germline, CDR1 is LNHNV, CDR2 YYDKDF (reference sequence). This CDR3 is 16 amino acids long. V shed 1 base and J 6 bases; nucleotides not matched to a gene: 7. The CDR3 coding sequence is TGTGCCACCAGCAGAGGATACCTAGCGGGAGGGGGCGAGCAGTACTTC. Amino acids: CATSRGYLAGGGEQYF.

J is TRBJ2-5 and V is TRBV27, with TRBD1 identical over 8 bases. The CDR3 runs 16 residues. Germline CDR1 MNHEY, CDR2 SMNVEV (reference sequence). V shed 4 bases, J shed 1 base, and the junction held 8 bases outside the gene matches. CDR3 bases: TGTGCCAGCAGTTCCCTCGGACAGGGCCCCCAAGAGACCCAGTACTTC. It translates to CASSSLGQGPQETQYF.

V gene TRBV11-2 combines with J gene TRBJ2-5; weak D call: TRBD1 (5 bases). Germline assignment: CDR1 SGHAT and CDR2 FQNNGV. CDR3 length: 14 amino acids. The V gene lost 6 bases and the J gene lost 4 bases, with 15 bases spanning the gap. Here the CDR3 reads CASSPRVLGETQYF. The DNA of the CDR3 is TGTGCCAGCAGTCCCAGGGTGCTTGGAGAGACCCAGTACTTC.

The chain carries TRBV27 and TRBJ1-1; D remains unclear. In germline, CDR1 is MNHEY, CDR2 SMNVEV (reference sequence). The CDR3 runs to 13 residues. The ends were cut back, 6 bases at V and 1 base at J, with 9 bases in the middle. The CDR3 reads CASSPYPNTEAFF. CDR3 bases: TGTGCCAGCAGCCCCTACCCGAACACTGAAGCTTTCTTT.

In its sample, this clonotype was seen a few times. The junction shows a germline mismatch at one end, possibly a read error. The chain couples TRBV5-1 to TRBJ2-5; possible D gene TRBD1, 6 bases. Germline V gene data show CDR1 as SGHRS and CDR2 as YFSETQ. This CDR3 spans 11 amino acids. DNA of the CDR3: TGCGCCAGCAGCTCAGGGGTTGAGCGGTTCTTC. It is translated as CASSSGVERFF.

This clonotype was recorded a few times. V is TRBV6-2 or TRBV6-3 and J is TRBJ1-2; D gene ambiguous. V was shortened by 6 bases and J by 4 bases, with 15 bases between the two germline ends. The CDR3 runs 14 residues. CDR1 is MNHEY and CDR2 is SVGEGT in the germline V gene. Here the CDR3 reads CASRGLAETYGYTF. The CDR3 DNA reads TGTGCCAGCAGAGGTTTGGCGGAGACCTATGGCTACACCTTC.